What follows describes a single TCR beta chain. The sample originates from a study of blood T cells in healthy people across ages. Across the study: Per two T cells, template switching captured roughly one barcoded beta molecule.

Every sample yielded at least 6 million isolated PBMCs. Samples each had at least 5 micrograms of total RNA extracted. Germline V gene data show CDR1 as DFQATT and CDR2 as SNEGSKA (reference sequence). Trimming took 6 bases from V and 6 from J, leaving 18 bases between them. The CDR3 has 13 amino acids. Through a sample-barcoded 5' primer and a J-beta primer mix, a second PCR was run for roughly 6 to 11 cycles. Every cDNA molecule carried a tag from a template-switch adaptor bearing 12 random nucleotides. TCRdb passed the 5' RACE reads through MiXCR, listing each CDR3 protein once. The sample has nearly 1 million distinct CDR3 sequences, just over 50% seen once; the top ten hold about a fifth.

This chain links TRBV20-1 with TRBJ2-7; no clear D. This sequence originates from a woman between 55 and 75 years old in good health. The sequenced sample was blood. The CDR3 coding sequence is TGCAGTGCGACACGAGCGTTCCTCGCCGAGCAGTACTTC. This translates into CSATRAFLAEQYF.